The clone carrying this T cell receptor beta chain appeared a single time. J lost 3 bases, V lost 6 bases, and 7 bases had no gene match. The CDR3 consists of 15 residues. CDR1 is SGHTA and CDR2 is FQGNSA in the germline V gene. Extraction of RNA preceded its reverse transcription into cDNA, which served as the sequencing template. Using immunoSEQ multiplex PCR, the repertoire was profiled, and TCRdb retains in-frame clones only, with some absent. The sample carries 150,000 to 200,000 clones, 50% to 70% recorded once. The sample belongs to a study of CD8+ T cells in alopecia areata. This chain links TRBV7-2 with TRBJ2-1, with TRBD1 matching over 8 bases. The source material was CD4+ T cells sorted from blood, sampled at week 0. This receptor was obtained from a human donor with alopecia areata. The CDR3 bases are TGTGCCAGCAGACCTGACAGGGGTCACTACAATGAGCAGTTCTTC. Its protein product is CASRPDRGHYNEQFF. Filled out from reference TRBV7-2 and TRBJ2-1, the complete variable domain reads GAGVSQSPSNKVTEKGKDVELRCDPISGHTALYWYRQSLGQGLEFLIYFQGNSAPDKSGLPSDRFSAERTGGSVSTLTIQRTQQEDSAVYLCASRPDRGHYNEQFFGPGTRLTVL.